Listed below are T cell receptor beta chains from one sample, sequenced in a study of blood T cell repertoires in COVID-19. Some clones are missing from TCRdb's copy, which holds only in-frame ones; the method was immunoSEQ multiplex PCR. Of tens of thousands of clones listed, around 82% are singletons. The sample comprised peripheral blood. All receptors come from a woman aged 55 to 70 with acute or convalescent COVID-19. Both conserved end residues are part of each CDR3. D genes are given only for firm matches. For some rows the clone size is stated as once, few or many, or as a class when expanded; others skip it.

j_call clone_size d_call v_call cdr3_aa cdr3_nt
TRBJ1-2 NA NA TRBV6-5 CASSYSDRRSSYGYTF TGTGCCAGCAGTTACTCCGACAGGCGCTCCTCCTATGGCTACACCTTC
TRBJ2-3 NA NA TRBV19 CASSILEADTQYF TGTGCCAGTAGTATTCTGGAGGCAGATACGCAGTATTTT
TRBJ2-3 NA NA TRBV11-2 CASSLAGDTDTQYF TGTGCCAGCAGCTTAGCGGGGGACACAGATACGCAGTATTTT
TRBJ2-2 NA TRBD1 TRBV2 CASSTGTGYTGELFF TGTGCCAGCAGTACCGGGACAGGGTACACCGGGGAGCTGTTTTTT
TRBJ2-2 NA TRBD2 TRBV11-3 CASSPLAGGTTGELFF TGTGCCAGCAGCCCCTTAGCGGGGGGGACCACCGGGGAGCTGTTTTTT
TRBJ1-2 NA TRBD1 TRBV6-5 CASSYSPTGTNYGYTF TGTGCCAGCAGTTACTCTCCGACAGGGACTAACTATGGCTACACCTTC
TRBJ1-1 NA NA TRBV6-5 CASSSNFRGTEAFF TGTGCCAGCAGTTCGAATTTCAGGGGCACTGAAGCTTTCTTT
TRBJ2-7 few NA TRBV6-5 CASGQDSKYEQYF TGTGCCAGCGGCCAGGACAGCAAGTACGAGCAGTACTTC
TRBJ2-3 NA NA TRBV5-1 CASSLKVRGLTPWTDTQYF TGCGCCAGCAGCTTGAAGGTGCGGGGCCTCACCCCGTGGACAGATACGCAGTATTTT
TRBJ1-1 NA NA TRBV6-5 CASRAGETEAFF TGTGCCAGCAGAGCAGGGGAGACTGAAGCTTTCTTT
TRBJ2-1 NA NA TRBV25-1 CASSTPLGGDEQFF TGTGCCAGCAGTACACCTCTAGGAGGAGATGAGCAGTTCTTC
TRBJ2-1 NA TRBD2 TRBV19 CASRTSGGAREQFF TGTGCCAGCCGGACTAGCGGGGGGGCCCGGGAGCAGTTCTTC
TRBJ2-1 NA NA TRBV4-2 CASSQEWRSYNEQFF TGTGCCAGCAGCCAAGAGTGGCGGAGCTACAATGAGCAGTTCTTC
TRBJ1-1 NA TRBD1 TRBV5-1 CASAGQVGTEAFF TGCGCCAGCGCCGGACAGGTGGGCACTGAAGCTTTCTTT
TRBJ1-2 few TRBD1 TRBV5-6 CASSWDRGTYGYTF TGTGCCAGCAGCTGGGACAGGGGGACCTATGGCTACACCTTC
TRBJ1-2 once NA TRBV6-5 CASRPRQLRGYTF TGTGCCAGCAGACCCCGACAACTTCGGGGCTACACCTTC
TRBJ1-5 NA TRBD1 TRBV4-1 CASSQDLGQGKYQPQHF TGCGCCAGCAGCCAAGATCTTGGACAGGGGAAGTATCAGCCCCAGCATTTT